This T cell receptor beta chain was captured in a study of control samples from healthy donors and cancer patients. The CDR3 is made up of 13 amino acids. With 4 bases clipped from V and 4 bases from J, the junction kept 4 bases outside the gene matches. Per germline, CDR1 SNHLY and CDR2 FYNNEI. Produced via immunoSEQ multiplex PCR; TCRdb's table is partial and in-frame only. The repertoire holds around 77,000 clones, with almost 95% as singletons. Sequences were obtained from blood. This sequence originates from a woman aged 55-70 years in good health. This sequence joins TRBV2 and TRBJ2-7; 7 nucleotides line up with TRBD1. In nucleotides, the CDR3 is TGTGCCAGCAGTGTGATACAGGGGTACGAGCAGTACTTC. Protein sequence: CASSVIQGYEQYF.